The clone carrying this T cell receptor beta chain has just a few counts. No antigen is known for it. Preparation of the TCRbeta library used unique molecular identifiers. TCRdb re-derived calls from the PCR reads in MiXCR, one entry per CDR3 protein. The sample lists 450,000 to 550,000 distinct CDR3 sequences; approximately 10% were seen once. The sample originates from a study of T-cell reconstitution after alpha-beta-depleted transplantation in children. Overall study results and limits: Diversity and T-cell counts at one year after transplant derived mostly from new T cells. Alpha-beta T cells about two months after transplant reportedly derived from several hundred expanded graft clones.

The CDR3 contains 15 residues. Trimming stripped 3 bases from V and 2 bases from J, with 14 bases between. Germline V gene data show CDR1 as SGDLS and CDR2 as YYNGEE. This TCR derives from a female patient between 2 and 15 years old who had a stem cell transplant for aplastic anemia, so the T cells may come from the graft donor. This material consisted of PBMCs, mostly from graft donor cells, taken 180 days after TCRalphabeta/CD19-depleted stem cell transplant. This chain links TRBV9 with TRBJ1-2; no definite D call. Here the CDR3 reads CASSAQPLENYGYTF. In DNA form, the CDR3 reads TGTGCCAGCAGCGCCCAACCCCTAGAGAACTATGGCTACACCTTC.